This T cell receptor (beta chain) was documented in a study of cytomegalovirus exposure and HLA in healthy donors. Study background: Roughly 89 million unique TCR sequences came from HLA-typed donors in an early release. Study results and caveats: Cytomegalovirus association was assigned to over 150 TCR beta chains.

This clone has a single count. Its antigen remains unidentified. In the PCR, 60 Vbeta and 13 Jbeta primers were used. Clones were sequenced by immunoSEQ multiplex PCR, and TCRdb holds only the in-frame ones, with some missing. The sample contains under 150,000 clones, around three quarters of which appear only once. Donors in the study were healthy people who gave bone marrow. Trimming removed 6 bases from V and 2 bases from J; junction bases left unmatched: 10. Germline V gene sequence: CDR1 MDHEN, CDR2 SYDVKM. The CDR3 loop spans 16 amino acids. This chain uses TRBV28 with TRBJ2-3; the match to TRBD1 covers 8 bases. This sequence originates from a woman aged 50 to 65 in good health and CMV-seronegative. Sequenced sample: PBMCs. The CDR3 is CASSPSGQGYTDTQYF. Written as DNA, the CDR3 is TGTGCCAGCAGCCCATCCGGACAGGGTTACACAGATACGCAGTATTTT.